This TCR beta chain emerged from a study of technical replicates of blood from several donors (dated by TCRdb to 2017 to 2019). On this clone: This receptor's antigen is unknown. Per-nucleotide qualities are absent, and no much larger clonotype sits a single base away.

The library came from the immunoSEQ multiplex PCR assay. What TCRdb holds here is the immuneACCESS table cut down to in-frame rearrangements. Part of the clones is not present; checked against another copy, under half of the missing clones reflect an unresolved V gene, and the others are unexplained. The sample table holds around 81,000 clones, of which about 81% were seen once. The ten largest clones capture approximately 4% of the sample. This clonotype was obtained from a human donor in good health. Some clones in this sample may be carry-over from other donors' samples. The sample consisted of PBMCs.

The sequenced DNA is TGCGCCAGCAGCCCGGGACTAGGTTCCAATGAGCAGTTCTTC. It specifies CASSPGLGSNEQFF. The receptor chain draws on TRBV5-1 and TRBJ2-1; the junction holds 8 bases that match TRBD2. Trimming takes 4 bases off V and 6 bases off J; junction bases not matched to a gene: 6. From cysteine to phenylalanine, the CDR3 is 14 amino acids long. The entry retains the CDR3 DNA only, 42 bases that are in frame from base 1. The CDR1 and CDR2 encoded by the germline V gene are SGHRS and YFSETQ.